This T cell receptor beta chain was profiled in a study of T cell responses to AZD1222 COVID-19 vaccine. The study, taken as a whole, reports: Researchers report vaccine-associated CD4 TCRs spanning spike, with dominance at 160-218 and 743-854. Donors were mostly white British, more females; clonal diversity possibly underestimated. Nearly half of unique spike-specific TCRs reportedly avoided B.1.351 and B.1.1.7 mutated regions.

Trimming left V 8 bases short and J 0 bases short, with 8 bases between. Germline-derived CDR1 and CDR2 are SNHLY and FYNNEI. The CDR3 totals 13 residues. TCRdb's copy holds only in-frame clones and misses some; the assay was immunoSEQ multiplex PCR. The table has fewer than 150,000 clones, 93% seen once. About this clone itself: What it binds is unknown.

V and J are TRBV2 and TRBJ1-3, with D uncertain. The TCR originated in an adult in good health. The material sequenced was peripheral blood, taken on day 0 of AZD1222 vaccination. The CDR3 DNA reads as TGTGCCAGCGGACTTAGCTCTGGAAACACCATATATTTT. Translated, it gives CASGLSSGNTIYF.